Sequencing of this T cell receptor (beta chain) was carried out in a study of shared clonotypes between healthy human individuals. Study-level information: Each donor contributed plates that comprised three CD4 naive, three CD4 memory, two CD8 naive and one CD8 memory.

Deep-level running was used for the assay. The input for sorted-subset replicate PCRs was around 210 ng DNA, about 29,000 T cell genomes. Produced via immunoSEQ multiplex PCR; TCRdb's table is partial and in-frame only. The table has 1.4 million to 1.5 million clones, 95% to 97% seen once. CD4+ cell separation produced CD45RA+ naive and CD45RA-negative memory subsets. The CDR3 loop spans 13 amino acids. Germline lookup yields CDR1 GTSNPN and CDR2 SVGIG (reference sequence). Trimming left V 3 bases short and J 4 bases short, with 12 bases between. The chain uses TRBV30 and TRBJ1-2, with a tentative D call TRBD1 (5 bases). The source of this sequence is a man aged 25 to 45 in good health. Sequencing was carried out using naive CD4+ T cells sorted from blood. Described subset: CD45RA+ positively selected. The CDR3 coding sequence is TGTGCCTGGAGCCGGGACCGGAGCTATGGCTACACCTTC. Its translation: CAWSRDRSYGYTF.